A few counts support the clone carrying this TCR beta chain. Its specificity is not known. MiXCR was run by TCRdb on the reads, yielding one entry per CDR3 protein. This sample yields about 71,000 distinct CDR3 sequences, of which less than 25% are seen a single time; under 8.5% belongs to the top ten. V dropped 1 base and J dropped 7 bases, with 12 bases sitting between them. Germline V lookup: CDR1 SGHKS, CDR2 YYEKEE (reference sequence). The CDR3 has 14 residues. The data stem from a study of type 1 regulatory T cells. Turning to the study itself: T-allo10 is a Tr1-enriched, alloantigen-specific CD4 T cell product made in vitro. Whole-study results and caveats: Type 1 regulatory T cells had a more restricted TCR repertoire than non-type 1 regulatory T cells.

The specimen was cultured type 1 regulatory T (Tr1) cells, either the whole culture or a sorted fraction (not recorded which). This chain uses TRBV5-5 with TRBJ2-4; no firm D call. The sequence derives from a human donor in good health. DNA for the CDR3: TGTGCCAGCAGCTTGTCTAGAACGTTGAACATTCAGTACTTC. Translation gives CASSLSRTLNIQYF.